This T cell receptor beta chain was sequenced in a study of blood T cells in healthy people across ages. Findings and caveats of the study: Reliance upon unsorted PBMCs precluded definitive naive versus antigen-experienced comparison.

The CDR3 is 16 residues long. Next came a second PCR, run for about 7 to 12 cycles, which used a sample-barcoded 5' primer along with a J-beta primer mix. Each CDR3 protein is one row after TCRdb ran MiXCR on the 5' RACE reads. This table has 1,100,000 or so distinct CDR3 sequences, 40% to 55% appearing once. This clonotype was detected a few times. Its antigen is not known. Healthy Russian Caucasian donors spanned ages roughly 6 to 100 years. V is TRBV21-1 and J is TRBJ1-2; the table's D call TRBD1 went unverified against the DNA. TRBV21-1 is classified as a pseudogene. Sequenced material: blood. The TCR was taken from a woman aged 55-69 years in good health. The CDR3: CASSINRAFEWDGYTF. The CDR3 DNA follows: TGTGCCAGCAGCATTAACAGGGCCTTTGAGTGGGATGGCTACACCTTC.